This T cell receptor (beta chain) was retrieved from a study of T cell responses to AZD1222 COVID-19 vaccine. The method was immunoSEQ multiplex PCR; TCRdb's version includes in-frame clones alone and lacks a portion of them. This sample has 95,000 to 150,000 clones, with 75% to 90% found just once. Trimming shortened V by 0 bases and J by 2 bases, and 9 bases separated the two germline ends. The length of the CDR3 is 15 residues. Germline lookup yields CDR1 SGHRS and CDR2 YFSETQ. Source: peripheral blood, taken on day 0 of AZD1222 vaccination. The source is an adult in good health. The rearrangement uses TRBV5-1 and TRBJ1-3; D call uncertain. The CDR3 region is CASSLAISPGNTIYF. In nucleotides, the CDR3 is TGCGCCAGCAGCTTGGCCATCTCGCCTGGAAACACCATATATTTT.